This T cell receptor (beta chain) emerged from a study of CD8 T cells in ankylosing spondylitis (dated by TCRdb to 2016 to 2017). About the study as a whole: To find TCR variants linked to disease, the study profiled T cell receptor beta repertoires in ankylosing spondylitis patients and healthy donors. The full study cohort was made up of roughly 25 ankylosing spondylitis patients and approximately 100 healthy donors. Peripheral blood was sampled, and synovial fluid was additionally collected from ankylosing spondylitis patients. General findings and caveats noted by the study authors: A TCR beta motif of about eight highly homologous amino acid variants appeared characteristic of blood from ankylosing spondylitis patients. The disease-linked clones were reported to be significantly enriched in matched synovial fluid samples from ankylosing spondylitis patients. Some motif variants had previously been reported in the synovial fluid and blood of reactive arthritis patients, which suggests shared mechanisms of disease initiation. The disease-linked clones had a CD8+ phenotype and were found at relatively low frequencies in peripheral blood.

Comment on this clonotype: Which antigen it targets is not known. Per-nucleotide qualities are absent, and no much larger clonotype sits a single base away.

Sequenced using an Illumina HiSeq 2500. TCR beta libraries were prepared by quantitative 5'-RACE with molecular barcodes. The authors' analysis ran thus. Disease-linked TCR variants were identified with a new computational method built on a probabilistic model of VDJ rearrangement. Starting from the raw public reads, TCRdb applied fastp trimming at Q25, assembled clones with MiXCR and retained in-frame beta chains. Duplicate CDR3 protein sequences are folded into a single record with the most common DNA and genes. The V and J calls were not made by the authors but by TCRdb's processing. This sample has about 340,000 distinct CDR3 sequences in its table, and around 7.6% of those were observed once. The ten largest clones add up to more than 14% of the sample. Sequencing used blood, either unsorted or a sorted T cell fraction (not recorded which). The origin of this receptor is a male donor with ankylosing spondylitis.

The CDR3 is CATISSGNTIYF. The nucleotide sequence is given as TGTGCTACCATAAGCTCTGGAAACACCATATATTTT. Recombination linked TRBV3-1 to TRBJ1-3, with the D gene not clear enough to name. There are 12 amino acids in the CDR3, from cysteine to phenylalanine inclusive. Left in the record is the CDR3 DNA by itself, 36 bases read in frame from the first base. Per the germline V gene (reference sequence), LGHDT is the CDR1 and YNNKEL is the CDR2. Where the CDR3 stops, the reference TRBV3-1 and TRBJ1-3 genes take over; the full variable domain is DTAVSQTPKYLVTQMGNDKSIKCEQNLGHDTMYWYKQDSKKFLKIMFSYNNKELIINETVPNRFSPKSPDKAHLNLHINSLELGDSAVYFCATISSGNTIYFGEGSWLTVV.